This T cell receptor (beta chain) is drawn from a study of PD-1 blockade in classical Hodgkin lymphoma. The method was immunoSEQ multiplex PCR; TCRdb's version includes in-frame clones alone and lacks a portion of them. The table shows nearly 25,000 clones, with about 70% occurring only once. The CDR3 is 13 amino acids. Per the germline V gene, CDR1 is SNHLY and CDR2 is FYNNEI. Trimming left V 4 bases short and J 10 bases short, with 16 bases between. Sample time point: cycle 4 day 1 (C4D1), after around six weeks of nivolumab. Autologous stem cell transplantation was followed by relapse in every patient, and brentuximab vedotin exposure varied. This clone occurred once.

This TCR was sampled from a human donor with classical Hodgkin lymphoma. The specimen comprised peripheral blood mononuclear cells (PBMCs), sampled before the fourth cycle of nivolumab. The rearrangement uses TRBV2 and TRBJ1-2; D is unresolved. The CDR3 DNA reads as TGTGCCAGCAGTGTGCAGCAAATATCAGACTACACCTTC. Translated, it gives CASSVQQISDYTF.